This T cell receptor (beta chain) was recorded in a study of blood T cells in healthy people across ages (dated by TCRdb to about 2015). With regard to the full study: In model experiments, template switching captured about one uniquely barcoded TCR beta cDNA molecule for every two T cells. To avoid experimental bias, donors of different ages were spread randomly across the sequencing lanes. The study analyzed two additional independent replicas of 1 million unique cDNA reads from the same blood draw for two donors, one aged 18 to 29 and one aged 80 or older. The study measured age-related changes in TCR beta repertoire diversity using deep sequencing normalized with unique cDNA molecular identifiers. The donors were divided into four age groups: young (average around 16 years), middle-aged (around 41), aged (about 62) and long-lived (82). Findings and caveats that apply to the study as a whole: Total diversity estimates from one million sequenced T cells were considered lower bounds and underestimates. The percentage of naive T cells measured by flow cytometry correlated strongly with observed TCR beta diversity. Because profiling used bulk unsorted PBMCs, naive and antigen-experienced compartments could not be compared conclusively. The long-lived group showed more naive CD4+ T cells, fewer expanded clones and increased TCR diversity than the aged group, suggesting age selection. Because the CMV infection status of the donors was unknown, age-related changes in expanded clonotypes may potentially have been confounded. Observed TCR beta diversity per million T cells fell roughly linearly with age, and a significant reduction was already apparent by age around 44.

The germline V gene (reference sequence) supplies CDR1 DFQATT and CDR2 SNEGSKA. From the cysteine through the phenylalanine, the CDR3 covers 13 amino acids. Of the read, only the CDR3 DNA is kept; its 39 bases are in frame from base 1. V is shortened by 0 bases, J by 10 bases, and the region joining them spans 10 bases. This clonotype has more than one count but fewer than ten. The clone's antigen remains unknown. Base-call qualities are not available, and no considerably larger clone is one nucleotide away. Donors were a few dozen systemically healthy Caucasian individuals from Russia aged roughly 6 to 100 years. Approximately 10 milliliters of peripheral blood were collected from each donor into EDTA-treated Vacutainer tubes. Ficoll-Paque density-gradient centrifugation was used to isolate PBMCs, with at least 7 million per sample. Trizol reagent was used to extract total RNA from the PBMCs, yielding at least 5.5 micrograms per sample. For every donor, an aliquot of PBMCs went through flow cytometry to measure the percentages of naive CD45RAhigh/CD27high T cells.

The library was produced with 5' RACE. Instrument used: Illumina HiSeq 2500. A second PCR of about 6 to 11 cycles was performed with a sample-barcoded 5' primer and a J-beta primer mix. A template-switch 5' adaptor carrying 12 random nucleotides introduced a unique molecular identifier onto each TCR beta cDNA molecule. Each sample yielded at least 3 million CDR3-containing paired-end reads. First-strand cDNA synthesis was performed from all RNA using the Mint cDNA synthesis kit, with priming by a TRBC-specific oligonucleotide. After uracil-DNA glycosylase treatment, a first 18-cycle PCR used universal primers M1SS and BC2_uni_R on all cDNA. In the authors' own workflow: For normalization, 1 million high-quality reads were randomly selected from each sample, with every read carrying a distinct molecular identifier. Instead of being binned into consensus sequences, reads with shared molecular identifiers were discarded. MiTCR, run with a Q25 quality threshold and the strictest error-elimination algorithm, handled CDR3 identification, clonotype clustering and error correction. A nonparametric unseen species model with Euler transformation was used to estimate lower-bound total TCR beta diversity. The raw public reads went through TCRdb reprocessing: fastp at Q25, MiXCR clone calling, in-frame beta chains kept. Each record represents a unique CDR3 protein, reported with the most common genes and DNA among its rows. The authors' filters were not applied to this entry. Counted in this sample were some 780,000 distinct CDR3 sequences; 56% of them appeared once. The top ten constitute around 24% of the sample.

The V and J segments used are TRBV20-1 and TRBJ1-6; no D gene can be assigned with confidence. The receptor comes from a man aged 35 to 55 in good health. The material sequenced was blood. The sequenced DNA: TGCAGTGCTAGAGAGGGGATCGAGTCACCCCTCCACTTT. Translated, this is CSAREGIESPLHF.